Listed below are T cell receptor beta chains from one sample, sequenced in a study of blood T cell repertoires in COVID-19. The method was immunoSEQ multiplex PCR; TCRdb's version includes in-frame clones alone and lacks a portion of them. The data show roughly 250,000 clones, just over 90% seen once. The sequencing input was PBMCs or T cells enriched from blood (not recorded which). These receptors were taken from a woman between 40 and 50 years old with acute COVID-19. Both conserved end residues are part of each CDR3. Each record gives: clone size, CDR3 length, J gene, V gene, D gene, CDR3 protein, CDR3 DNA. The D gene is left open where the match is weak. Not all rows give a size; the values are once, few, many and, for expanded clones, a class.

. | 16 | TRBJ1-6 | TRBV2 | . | CASSKGSSRENSPLHF | TGTGCCAGCAGTAAAGGGTCCTCCAGGGAAAATTCACCCCTCCACTTT
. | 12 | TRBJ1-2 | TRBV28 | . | CASSSNRKGYTF | TGTGCCAGCAGTTCGAACAGGAAAGGCTACACCTTC
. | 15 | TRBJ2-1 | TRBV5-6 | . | CASSLRSTSYNEQFF | TGTGCCAGCAGCTTGCGGTCCACCTCCTACAATGAGCAGTTCTTC
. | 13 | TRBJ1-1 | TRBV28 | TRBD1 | CASSRQGGTEAFF | TGTGCCAGCAGCAGACAGGGAGGAACTGAAGCTTTCTTT
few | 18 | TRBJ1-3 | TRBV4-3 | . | CASSQFYQGSLSGNTIYF | TGCGCCAGCAGCCAATTCTACCAAGGGAGCCTCTCTGGAAACACCATATATTTT
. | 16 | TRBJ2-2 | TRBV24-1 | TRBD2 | CATSDSASGLTGELFF | TGTGCCACCAGTGATTCGGCTAGCGGTCTCACCGGGGAGCTGTTTTTT
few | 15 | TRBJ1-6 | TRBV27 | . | CASSHQAGLNSPLHF | TGTGCCAGCAGTCACCAAGCGGGTCTTAATTCACCCCTCCACTTT
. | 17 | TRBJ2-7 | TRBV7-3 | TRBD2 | CASSPPPGTSGSYEQYF | TGTGCCAGCAGCCCCCCTCCCGGGACTAGCGGCTCCTACGAGCAGTACTTC
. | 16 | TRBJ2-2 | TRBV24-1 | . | CATSDPGTHSTGELFF | TGTGCCACCAGTGATCCCGGGACACACTCCACCGGGGAGCTGTTTTTT
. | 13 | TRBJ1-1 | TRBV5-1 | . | CASSFGGRTEAFF | TGCGCCAGCAGCTTCGGGGGAAGGACTGAAGCTTTCTTT
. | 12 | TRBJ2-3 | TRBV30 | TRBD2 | CAWSVAGRGGYF | TGTGCCTGGAGTGTTGCCGGGAGGGGTGGGTATTTT
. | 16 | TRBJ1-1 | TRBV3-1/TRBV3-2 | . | CASSQEGLAGAREAFF | TGTGCCAGCAGCCAAGAGGGGTTAGCGGGGGCGAGAGAAGCTTTCTTT
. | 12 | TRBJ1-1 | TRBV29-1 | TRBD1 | CSVSHRGDGAFF | TGCAGCGTTTCCCACAGGGGGGATGGGGCTTTCTTT
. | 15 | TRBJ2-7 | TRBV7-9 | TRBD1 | CASSLLRQGSYEQYF | TGTGCCAGCAGCCTACTGAGACAGGGGTCCTACGAGCAGTACTTC
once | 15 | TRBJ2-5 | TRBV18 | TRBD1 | CASSAGQGKMETQYF | TGTGCCAGCTCAGCAGGACAGGGGAAAATGGAGACCCAGTACTTC
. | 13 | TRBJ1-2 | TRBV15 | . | CATSRRSNYGYTF | TGTGCCACCAGCAGGCGTTCTAACTATGGCTACACCTTC
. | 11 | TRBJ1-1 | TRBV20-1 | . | CSASQNTEAFF | TGCAGTGCTAGCCAGAACACTGAAGCTTTCTTT
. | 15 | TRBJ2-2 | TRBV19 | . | CASSSGTHKIGELFF | TGTGCCAGTAGCAGCGGGACACATAAGATCGGGGAGCTGTTTTTT
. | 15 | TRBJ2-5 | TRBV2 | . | CASQEKGSPQETQYF | TGTGCCAGCCAAGAAAAGGGGTCCCCCCAAGAGACCCAGTACTTC
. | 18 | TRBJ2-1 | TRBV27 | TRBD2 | CASSGAGSGGPSYNEQFF | TGTGCCAGCAGTGGCGCAGGTAGCGGGGGACCCTCCTACAATGAGCAGTTCTTC
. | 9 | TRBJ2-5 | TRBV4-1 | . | CASGQAQYF | TGCGCCAGCGGGCAGGCCCAGTACTTC
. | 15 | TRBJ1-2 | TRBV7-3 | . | CASSLDSTGNYGYTF | TGTGCCAGCAGCTTAGATTCCACAGGGAACTATGGCTACACCTTC
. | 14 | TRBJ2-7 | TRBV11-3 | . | CASSSGHHFYEQYF | TGTGCCAGCAGCTCTGGACACCACTTCTACGAGCAGTACTTC
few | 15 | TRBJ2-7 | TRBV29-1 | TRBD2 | CSVVTSGSGAYEQYF | TGCAGCGTTGTAACTAGCGGGAGTGGGGCCTACGAGCAGTACTTC
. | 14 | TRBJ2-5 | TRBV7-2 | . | CASSLAGGPETQYF | TGTGCCAGCAGCTTAGCGGGGGGGCCGGAGACCCAGTACTTC
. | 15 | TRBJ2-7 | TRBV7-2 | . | CASSSRQARTYEQYF | TGTGCCAGCAGCTCCCGACAGGCCCGGACCTACGAGCAGTACTTC
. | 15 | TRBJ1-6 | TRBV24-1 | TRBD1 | CATSAGGMDNSPLHF | TGTGCCACCAGCGCAGGGGGTATGGATAATTCACCCCTCCACTTT
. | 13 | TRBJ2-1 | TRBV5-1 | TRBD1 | CASSRDRVNEQFF | TGCGCCAGCAGCCGGGACAGGGTCAATGAGCAGTTCTTC
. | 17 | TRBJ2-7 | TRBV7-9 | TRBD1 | CASSPVPGQGFSYEQYF | TGTGCCAGCAGCCCCGTACCGGGACAGGGGTTCTCCTACGAGCAGTACTTC
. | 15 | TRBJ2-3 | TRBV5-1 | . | CASSLAQGPADTQYF | TGCGCCAGCAGCTTGGCGCAGGGCCCGGCAGATACGCAGTATTTT
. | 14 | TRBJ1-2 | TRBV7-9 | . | CASSLEIDPYGYTF | TGTGCCAGCAGCTTAGAGATCGATCCCTACGGCTACACCTTC
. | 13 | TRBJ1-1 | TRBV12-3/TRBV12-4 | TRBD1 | CASSYRTGAGAFF | TGTGCCAGCAGCTACAGGACAGGGGCGGGTGCTTTCTTT
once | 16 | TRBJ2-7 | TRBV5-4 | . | CASSLPGTTVSGEQYF | TGTGCCAGCAGTCTTCCGGGGACAACGGTTTCAGGCGAGCAGTACTTC
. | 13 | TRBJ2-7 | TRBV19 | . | CATSRGEFYEQYF | TGTGCCACTAGCAGGGGGGAATTCTACGAGCAGTACTTC
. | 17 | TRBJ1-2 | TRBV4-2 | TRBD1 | CASSQGQGAPPGYGYTF | TGTGCCAGCAGCCAAGGACAGGGAGCCCCTCCCGGCTATGGCTACACCTTC
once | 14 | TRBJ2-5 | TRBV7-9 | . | CASSSQANQETQYF | TGTGCCAGCAGCTCGCAGGCTAACCAAGAGACCCAGTACTTC
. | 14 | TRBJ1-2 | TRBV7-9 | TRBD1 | CASSSDRGNYGYTF | TGTGCCAGCAGCTCCGACAGGGGGAACTATGGCTACACCTTC
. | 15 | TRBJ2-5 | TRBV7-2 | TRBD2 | CASSGQAGGSETQYF | TGTGCCAGCAGCGGGCAAGCGGGGGGCTCGGAGACCCAGTACTTC
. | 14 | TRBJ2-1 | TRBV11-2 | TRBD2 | CASSLTGTSGVQFF | TGTGCCAGCAGCTTGACCGGGACTAGCGGGGTACAGTTCTTC
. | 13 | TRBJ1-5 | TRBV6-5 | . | CASSRGIYQPQHF | TGTGCCAGCAGTAGAGGGATCTATCAGCCCCAGCATTTT
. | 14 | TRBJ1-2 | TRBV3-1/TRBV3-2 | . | CASSPLQRDYGYTF | TGTGCCAGCAGCCCCCTACAACGGGACTATGGCTACACCTTC
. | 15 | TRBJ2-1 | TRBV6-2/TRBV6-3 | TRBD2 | CASSYGTSGISEQFF | TGTGCCAGCAGTTACGGGACTAGCGGGATCAGTGAGCAGTTCTTC
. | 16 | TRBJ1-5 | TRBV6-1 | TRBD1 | CASSEYQGAGNQPQHF | TGTGCCAGCAGTGAATATCAGGGGGCGGGCAATCAGCCCCAGCATTTT
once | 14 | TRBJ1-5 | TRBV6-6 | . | CASSTTGLMQPQHF | TGTGCCAGCAGTACTACAGGGCTAATGCAGCCCCAGCATTTT
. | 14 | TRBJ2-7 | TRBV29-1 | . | CSVADSLPLYEQYF | TGCAGCGTTGCGGACAGTCTCCCCCTTTACGAGCAGTACTTC
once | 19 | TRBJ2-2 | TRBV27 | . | CASSLHRDPPSPNTGELFF | TGTGCCAGCAGCCTACACAGGGACCCCCCCTCTCCGAACACCGGGGAGCTGTTTTTT
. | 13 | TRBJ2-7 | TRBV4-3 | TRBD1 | CASSRDRKNEQYF | TGCGCCAGCAGTAGGGACAGGAAAAACGAGCAGTACTTC
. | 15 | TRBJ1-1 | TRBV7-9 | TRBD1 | CASSPDRGRDTEAFF | TGTGCCAGCAGCCCGGACAGGGGGCGGGACACTGAAGCTTTCTTT
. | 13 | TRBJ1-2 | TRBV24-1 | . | CATSDRALYGYTF | TGTGCCACCAGTGACAGGGCTCTCTATGGCTACACCTTC
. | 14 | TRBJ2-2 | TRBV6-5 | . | CASGPTRNTGELFF | TGTGCCAGCGGGCCCACAAGGAACACCGGGGAGCTGTTTTTT
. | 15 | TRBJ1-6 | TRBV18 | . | CASSPVQGWNSPLHF | TGTGCCAGCTCACCAGTCCAGGGCTGGAATTCACCCCTCCACTTT
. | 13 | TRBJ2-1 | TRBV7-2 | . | CASSFARDNEQFF | TGTGCCAGCAGCTTCGCACGGGACAATGAGCAGTTCTTC
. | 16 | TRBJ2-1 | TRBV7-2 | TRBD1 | CASSKQTGGGYNEQFF | TGTGCCAGCAGCAAACAGACAGGGGGAGGCTACAATGAGCAGTTCTTC
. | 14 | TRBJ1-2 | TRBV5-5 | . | CASSQAGTSNGYTF | TGTGCCAGCAGCCAGGCCGGGACTTCTAATGGCTACACCTTC
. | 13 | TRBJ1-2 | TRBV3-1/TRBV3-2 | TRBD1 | CASSRGTAYGYTF | TGTGCCAGCAGCCGAGGGACAGCCTATGGCTACACCTTC